A selection of T cell receptor beta chains follows, all from one sample in a study of identical twins. TCRdb processed the 5' RACE reads anew with MiXCR; each CDR3 protein has one entry. The sample has roughly 690,000 distinct CDR3 sequences, approximately 21% seen once. Another study also made use of these data, one on T cells expressing NK-cell markers.

The sample was PBMCs. The receptors here all came from a young woman in good health. CDR3s include the opening cysteine and the closing phenylalanine or tryptophan. A D gene is named only where the DNA matches it firmly. Clone sizes are given selectively: once, few, many, or a class where the clone is expanded.

V	J	size	D	DNA	CDR3
TRBV7-9	TRBJ2-7	few	NA	TGTGCCATCGAGGTATCCCACGAGCAGTACTTC	CAIEVSHEQYF
TRBV20-1	TRBJ2-7	NA	TRBD2	TGCAGTGCTAGACCCCTAGCGGGCGCTACCTACGAGCAGTACTTC	CSARPLAGATYEQYF
TRBV5-1	TRBJ2-7	many	NA	TGCGCCAGCAGCACTGACAGTTCCTACGAGCAGTACTTC	CASSTDSSYEQYF
TRBV20-1	TRBJ2-7	few	NA	TGCAGTGCCCGGGGGACTCCCTACGAGCAGTACTTC	CSARGTPYEQYF
TRBV7-3	TRBJ2-3	few	TRBD2	TGTGCCAGCAGCTTAATCCCCTCGACTAGCGGGGCCAGCACAGATACGCAGTATTTT	CASSLIPSTSGASTDTQYF
TRBV10-3	TRBJ2-1	few	NA	TGTGCCATCAGTGAGTCTGGGGGGGCAAGGGAGCAGTTCTTC	CAISESGGAREQFF
TRBV12-3/TRBV12-4	TRBJ2-7	few	TRBD1	TGTGCCAGCAGTATAGGGACAGGGGTCCTCTCCGAGCAGTACTTC	CASSIGTGVLSEQYF
TRBV7-3	TRBJ2-3	NA	NA	TGTGCCAGCAGCTTAGTAGGGGACCTCACAGATACGCAGTATTTT	CASSLVGDLTDTQYF
TRBV2	TRBJ2-1	NA	NA	TGTGCCAGCAGTGAACAGGGTAGCTACAATGAGCAGTTCTTC	CASSEQGSYNEQFF
TRBV7-9	TRBJ2-2	NA	TRBD1	TGTGCCAGCAGCAAGGGGACAGGTATTACCGGGGAGCTGTTTTTT	CASSKGTGITGELFF
TRBV20-1	TRBJ1-4	NA	NA	TGCAGTGCTAGCCCGGACACACGAGATGAAAAACTGTTTTTT	CSASPDTRDEKLFF
TRBV6-1	TRBJ2-3	once	TRBD1	TGTGCCAGCACGCGGGACAGGGGGCCAGATACGCAGTATTTT	CASTRDRGPDTQYF
TRBV14	TRBJ2-7	NA	NA	TGTGCCAGCAGCCAAGGCTCCATCTTAGGTTTGCAGCAGTACTTC	CASSQGSILGLQQYF
TRBV10-2	TRBJ2-7	NA	TRBD1	TGCGCCAGCAGTGAGTCGCCAGGGGGCCCCTACGAGCAGTACTTC	CASSESPGGPYEQYF